The 10 T cell receptor beta chains below all came from one sample that was sequenced in a study of tumor and adjacent non-tumor tissue in lung cancer. This sample's RNA came from whole unsorted tissue. TCRbeta libraries were built with three rounds of nested PCR, modified from ARM-PCR. Each CDR3 protein gets one entry after TCRdb re-called the multiplex PCR reads with MiXCR. The repertoire holds some 90,000 distinct CDR3 sequences, with about three fifths as singletons. What was sequenced was lung tumor tissue. The receptors were gathered from a man aged 65-85 years with non-small cell lung cancer.

The chain has TRBV4-2 and TRBJ2-1; D perhaps matches TRBD1 (6 bases). The CDR3 runs 13 residues. The germline V gene encodes CDR1 LGHNA and CDR2 YNFKEQ. CDR3 protein: CVSSSTGGNEQFF. The CDR3 DNA sequence: TGTGTTAGCAGCTCGACAGGCGGCAACGAGCAGTTCTTC.

The V and J genes are TRBV2 and TRBJ2-3; the D call may be TRBD1 or TRBD2 (5 bases each). The CDR3 has 15 residues. Trimming pared 3 bases from V and 4 bases from J, leaving 14 bases between. CDR1 is SNHLY and CDR2 is FYNNEI in the germline V gene. This chain's CDR3 is CASSEGRNVPDTQYF. The DNA for the CDR3 is TGTGCCAGCAGTGAGGGACGAAATGTCCCAGATACGCAGTATTTT.

Comments on this clonotype: One end of the junction is discordant with germline, which a read error may explain. This chain connects TRBV11-1 to TRBJ2-5, with 11 bases lining up with TRBD2. The CDR3 is made up of 19 amino acids. Per the germline V gene, CDR1 is SGHAT and CDR2 is FQDESV (reference sequence). The CDR3 is CTSSLRTGLAVWYQETQYF. The CDR3 bases are TGTACCAGCAGTTTAAGAACGGGACTAGCGGTTTGGTACCAAGAGACCCAGTACTTC.

In its sample, this clonotype was seen many times. The J gene is TRBJ2-7, the V gene TRBV12-3 or TRBV12-4; 8 nucleotides line up with TRBD1. The CDR3 covers 15 residues. V was clipped by 5 bases and J by 1 base; unmatched bases: 7. This CDR3 reads CASSPQDRASYEQYF. The CDR3 DNA sequence: TGTGCCAGCAGTCCGCAGGACAGGGCTTCCTACGAGCAGTACTTC.

V is TRBV19 and J is TRBJ2-7, with 9 bases fitting TRBD2. The CDR3 has 14 amino acids. The V and J ends lost 4 bases and 5 bases, in that order; junction bases with no gene match: 6. Germline CDR1 reads LNHDA; CDR2 reads SQIVND (reference sequence). The CDR3 bases are TGTGCCAGTAGTACACTAGCGGGTGGGGACGAGCAGTACTTC. Protein: CASSTLAGGDEQYF.

The rearrangement joins TRBV25-1 to TRBJ1-1, with D hard to call. The CDR3 has 15 amino acids. Trimming stripped 2 bases from V and 5 bases from J, with 15 bases between. Germline loops: CDR1 MGHDK, CDR2 SYGVNS. DNA of the CDR3: TGTGCCAGCAGTGAAGGTCTGGGTCCGGAGACTGAAGCTTTCTTT. It translates to CASSEGLGPETEAFF. Supplemented by reference TRBV25-1 and TRBJ1-1, the full variable domain reads EADIYQTPRYLVIGTGKKITLECSQTMGHDKMYWYQQDPGMELHLIHYSYGVNSTEKGDLSSESTVSRIRTEHFPLTLESARPSHTSQYLCASSEGLGPETEAFFGQGTRLTVV.

With respect to this clonotype: Since the CDR3 does not end with the conserved phenylalanine or tryptophan, this likely comes from a read error. This chain links TRBV11-1 with TRBJ2-5; tentatively, D is TRBD1 (5 bases). Deletions cut 2 bases from V and 2 bases from J, with 9 bases between. The germline V gene encodes CDR1 SGHAT and CDR2 FQDESV (reference sequence). The CDR3 is made up of 14 amino acids. This CDR3 is CASSLQGPQETQYL. CDR3 in DNA: TGTGCCAGCAGCTTACAGGGCCCTCAAGAGACCCAGTACCTC.

A single count supports this clonotype. This chain links TRBV14 with TRBJ2-3; D call uncertain. Trimming left V 7 bases short and J 11 bases short, with 19 bases between. From germline, CDR1 is SGHDN and CDR2 FVKESK. The CDR3 is 13 residues long. The DNA of the CDR3 is TGTGCCAGCAACCAGTTCACCCTTGACATGCAGTATTTT. Its protein is CASNQFTLDMQYF.

This clonotype was recorded at least ten times. V gene TRBV6-1 combines with J gene TRBJ2-3; 11 nucleotides agree with TRBD2. Germline V CDR1 and CDR2: MNHNS, SASEGT. Trimming at V came to 4 bases and at J to 4 bases, leaving 7 bases not matched to a gene. The CDR3 runs to 16 residues. CDR3 protein: CASSGLAGGLADTQYF. The CDR3 DNA reads as TGTGCCAGCAGTGGTCTAGCGGGAGGTTTGGCAGATACGCAGTATTTT.

On this clonotype itself: The junction differs from germline at one of its ends, possibly a read error. The V call is TRBV11-2, the J call TRBJ2-7, with D possibly matching TRBD1 (6 bases). CDR3 length: 13 residues. The germline gives CDR1 SGHAT, CDR2 FQNNGV. The CDR3 region has the DNA TGTGCCAGTAGCATAGTCAGGGGCCACGAGCAGTATTTC. Its protein product is CASSIVRGHEQYF.